This TCR beta chain derives from a study of T cell clones after liver transplantation. Overall study: Samples came from ITN030ST, which attempted immunosuppression withdrawal within 2 years of liver transplantation. Graft-donor-reactive sequences were compared with third-party-reactive TCRbeta sequences from pre-transplant mixed lymphocyte reactions. Patients counted as tolerant after at least one year off all immunosuppression, enzymes not exceeding twice normal.

Study-level points and caveats: In 5 of 8 subjects, circulating graft-donor-reactive CD4 TCRbeta sequences fell significantly after transplant.

Worth noting for this clone: Its antigen remains unknown.

The protocol was immunoSEQ multiplex PCR, while the TCRdb copy is restricted to in-frame clones and leaves out a portion. The sample lists approximately 55,000 clones; 65% to 75% were seen once. This CDR3 spans 14 amino acids. Trimming took off 4 bases at V and 1 base at J, with 10 bases between the two ends. The V gene's germline CDR1 is MNHNS and CDR2 SASEGT. The genes are TRBV6-1 and TRBJ1-2, with D uncertain. The TCR comes from a human donor who received a liver transplant. The sequenced sample was CD4+ T cells from blood, obtained before liver transplant. This CDR3 reads CASSAAWLNYGYTF. For the CDR3, the DNA is TGTGCCAGCAGTGCCGCATGGCTTAACTATGGCTACACCTTC.